The present T cell receptor beta chain was sequenced within a study of T cells in localized non-small cell lung cancer. Whole-study results and caveats: Adjacent lung had a median roughly 61 of the 100 largest tumor clones. One tumor region alone was sequenced, and heterogeneity therefore remains possible.

V gave up 5 bases and J gave up 2 bases, with 9 bases separating them. This CDR3 region has 13 residues. CDR1 is MDHEN, CDR2 SYDVKM, per germline. Clones were read by immunoSEQ multiplex PCR, and TCRdb kept only the in-frame ones, dropping some. The profile shows approximately 64,000 clones, roughly 90% of them singletons. Comment on this clone: Its antigen is unidentified.

This receptor was identified in a woman aged 40-69 years with stage I lung adenocarcinoma. The V and J genes are TRBV28 and TRBJ2-5; D unclear. The sequenced sample was peripheral blood, obtained before any cancer treatment. The CDR3 here is CASSATVQETQYF. CDR3 sequence (DNA): TGTGCCAGCAGTGCGACGGTGCAAGAGACCCAGTACTTC.